The 7 T cell receptor beta chains reported below all come from one sample, sequenced in a study of human T cells and chemical hapten exposure. MiXCR was run by TCRdb on the RACE reads, yielding one entry per CDR3 protein. The sample lists 84,000 or so distinct CDR3 sequences, 10% to 13% seen once, with approximately 2.5% in the top ten. The time point is: patch test 2, 6 weeks after DPC sensitization. Documented treatment: therapeutic diphenylcyclopropenone sensitization with weekly scalp DPC. The sample here was whole blood, taken in connection with sensitization to the hapten diphenylcyclopropenone (DPC). These receptors came from a woman aged 25 to 45 with alopecia areata. Some clones in this sample may be carry-over from other donors' samples.

This clonotype has ten or more counts. CDR3 nucleotide sequence: TGCGCCAGCAGCAAAGGGGAGGGCCTTGAGGAGACCCAGTACTTC. Protein product: CASSKGEGLEETQYF. The V and J genes are TRBV5-1 and TRBJ2-5, with 7 bases identical to TRBD2. This CDR3 region has 15 residues. The germline V gene has CDR1 SGHRS and CDR2 YFSETQ. V lost 4 bases to trimming and J lost 5 bases; unmatched junction nucleotides: 11.

This clonotype was counted ten times or more. V gene TRBV5-1 combines with J gene TRBJ2-7; maybe TRBD2 (7 bases). The CDR3 is 16 residues long. Trimming left V 4 bases short and J 2 bases short, with 19 bases between. The germline gives CDR1 SGHRS, CDR2 YFSETQ. The CDR3 DNA reads as TGCGCCAGCAGCCAGGTATCCGGGGGGCGCACCTACGAGCAGTACTTC. This sequence encodes CASSQVSGGRTYEQYF.

This clonotype was seen many times. The junction shows a germline mismatch at one end, possibly a read error. Here the CDR3 reads CASTQEASGSLNTQYF. As DNA, the CDR3 is TGTGCCAGCACCCAAGAGGCTAGCGGGAGTCTAAATACGCAGTATTTT. The chain has TRBV4-2 and TRBJ2-3; 10 positions match TRBD2. The CDR3 is made up of 16 amino acids. From germline, CDR1 is LGHNA and CDR2 YNFKEQ.

This clonotype appeared many times. This rearrangement joins TRBV7-6 to TRBJ2-1; maybe TRBD1 (6 bases). The CDR3 consists of 17 residues. Trimming shortened V by 5 bases and J by 1 base, and 18 bases separated the two germline ends. The V gene's germline CDR1 is SGHVS and CDR2 FNYEAQ. The CDR3 is CASSLKQGEVSYNEQFF. CDR3 bases: TGTGCCAGCAGCCTAAAACAGGGTGAGGTATCCTACAATGAGCAGTTCTTC.

This clonotype appeared a few times. This chain links TRBV27 with TRBJ1-5; D not resolved. The CDR3 length is 13 residues. V shed 2 bases and J shed 6 bases, with 8 bases lying between them. Germline CDR1 reads MNHEY; CDR2 reads SMNVEV (reference sequence). CDR3 protein: CASSLTYIQPQHF. The CDR3 bases are TGTGCCAGCAGTTTAACATACATTCAGCCCCAGCATTTT.

The V call is TRBV5-1, the J call TRBJ2-2, with a possible D match to TRBD2 (6 bases). Germline loops: CDR1 SGHRS, CDR2 YFSETQ. The CDR3 is 17 amino acids. Between the trimmed V and J ends, which lost 6 bases and 0 bases, there was a span of 18 bases. Here the CDR3 reads CASNRVAGSANTGELFF. The DNA for the CDR3 is TGCGCCAGCAACCGGGTTGCGGGGTCCGCGAACACCGGGGAGCTGTTTTTT.

In this sample, this clonotype turned up many times. The CDR3 DNA reads TGTGCCAGCTTGGGGACGAAAGATACGCAGTATTTT. Encoded protein: CASLGTKDTQYF. The chain couples TRBV18 to TRBJ2-3; the D call may be TRBD1 or TRBD2 (5 bases each). CDR3 length: 12 amino acids. Per the germline V gene, CDR1 is KGHSH and CDR2 is LQKENI. V gave up 7 bases and J gave up 5 bases, with 10 bases separating them.